The clone carrying this T cell receptor (beta chain) was found many times. Preparation of the TCRbeta library was carried out with unique molecular identifiers. TCRdb re-derived calls from the PCR reads in MiXCR, one entry per CDR3 protein. This table has tens of thousands of distinct CDR3 sequences, around 4.7% appearing once. CDR1 is DFQATT, CDR2 SNEGSKA, per germline (reference sequence). V dropped 6 bases and J dropped 0; count of bases not matched to a gene: 7. This CDR3 is 15 amino acids long. The source of the sample is a study of T-cell reconstitution after alpha-beta-depleted transplantation in children.

The source is a boy less than two years old who had a stem cell transplant for acute myeloid leukemia, so the T cells may come from the graft donor. Sequences were derived from PBMCs, mostly from graft donor cells, sampled 180 days after TCRalphabeta/CD19-depleted stem cell transplant. The chain uses TRBV20-1 and TRBJ2-5; 10 bases are shared with TRBD1. CDR3 coding DNA: TGCAGTGCGCCTCCGGGACAGGGGTACCAAGAGACCCAGTACTTC. Translated, it gives CSAPPGQGYQETQYF.